What follows describes a single TCR beta chain. This sample stems from a study of OX40 agonist ivuxolimab in advanced cancers. In the study overall: Among those treated, three patients had partial responses, one with hepatocellular carcinoma and two with cutaneous melanoma.

Assay used: immunoSEQ multiplex PCR; TCRdb lists only in-frame clones, some missing. Among roughly 17,000 clones listed, about 90% were seen once. CDR3 length: 13 amino acids. Germline lookup yields CDR1 SGHRS and CDR2 YFSETQ. The ends lost 2 bases at V and 6 bases at J; junction bases unmatched: 4. The V and J genes are TRBV5-1 and TRBJ2-5; 7 nucleotides match TRBD1. The sample consisted of CD4+ or CD8+ T cells sorted from blood, taken in a trial of the OX40 agonist ivuxolimab. The source is an adult with an advanced solid tumor such as melanoma, head and neck, liver or kidney cancer. The CDR3 DNA reads TGCGCCAGCAGCTTACGACAGGGAAAGACCCAGTACTTC. Amino acid sequence: CASSLRQGKTQYF.